This T cell receptor beta chain was sequenced during a study of blood T cells in healthy people across ages. About the study: For every two T cells, template switching captured about one barcoded beta molecule.

CDR3 length: 14 residues. Germline lookup yields CDR1 SGHRS and CDR2 YFSETQ. With 0 bases removed from V and 10 bases from J, the gap between germline ends came to 14 bases. Each donor supplied approximately 10 milliliters of peripheral blood. The second PCR ran roughly 7 to 11 cycles with a sample-barcoded 5' primer and J-beta primers. A single record per CDR3 protein comes from TCRdb applying MiXCR to the 5' RACE reads. The data show about 720,000 distinct CDR3 sequences, 22% seen once. Whole-study results and caveats: A roughly linear age-dependent decrease characterized TCR beta diversity per million T cells. Estimates of diversity drawn from one million T cells were considered underestimates.

This clonotype was counted a few times. What it binds is unknown. The V call is TRBV5-1, the J call TRBJ1-5; D gene ambiguous. Sequences were obtained from blood. The receptor was isolated from a man aged 70-80 years in good health. CDR3 sequence reads: CASSLDTDSAPQHF. The CDR3, as DNA: TGCGCCAGCAGCTTGGATACGGATTCGGCACCCCAGCATTTT. Supplemented by reference TRBV5-1 and TRBJ1-5, the full variable domain reads KAGVTQTPRYLIKTRGQQVTLSCSPISGHRSVSWYQQTPGQGLQFLFEYFSETQRNKGNFPGRFSGRQFSNSRSEMNVSTLELGDSALYLCASSLDTDSAPQHFGDGTRLSIL.